These 19 T cell receptor beta chains share one sample of origin, sequenced in a study of cytomegalovirus exposure and HLA in healthy donors. Primers: 60 Vbeta forward and 13 Jbeta reverse. TCRdb's table, derived via immunoSEQ multiplex PCR, lists solely in-frame clones and lacks some. The data show 200,000 or so clones, 60% to 85% seen once. The sequenced sample consisted of PBMCs. Receptors were obtained from a man between 35 and 55 years old in good health and CMV-seronegative.

V and J are TRBV20-1 and TRBJ2-5; D might be TRBD1 (6 bases). The CDR3 loop spans 11 amino acids. V lost 6 bases and J 2 bases, leaving 7 bases between the germline ends. The germline gives CDR1 DFQATT, CDR2 SNEGSKA (reference sequence). The CDR3 spells CSADRQETQYF. CDR3 coding DNA: TGCAGTGCCGACAGGCAAGAGACCCAGTACTTC.

J is TRBJ2-7 and V is TRBV11-2; the D gene is possibly TRBD1 (6 bases). Germline V gene lookup returns CDR1 SGHAT and CDR2 FQNNGV. Trimming removed 0 bases from V and 3 bases from J, with 12 bases in between. The length of the CDR3 is 15 residues. The CDR3: CASSLDVDSSYEQYF. The CDR3 DNA follows: TGTGCCAGCAGCTTAGATGTGGACAGCAGCTACGAGCAGTACTTC. Together with reference TRBV11-2 and TRBJ2-7, the CDR3 gives the full variable domain: EAGVAQSPRYKIIEKRQSVAFWCNPISGHATLYWYQQILGQGPKLLIQFQNNGVVDDSQLPKDRFSAERLKGVDSTLKIQPAKLEDSAVYLCASSLDVDSSYEQYFGPGTRLTVT.

The J gene is TRBJ2-1, the V gene TRBV7-9; 9 positions match TRBD2. V was clipped by 11 bases and J by 5 bases; unmatched bases: 7. The V gene's germline CDR1 is SEHNR and CDR2 FQNEAQ (reference sequence). There are 13 residues in the CDR3. In DNA form, the CDR3 reads TGTGCCCTGAGCGGGGGGCCCGACAATGAGCAGTTCTTC. Amino acid sequence: CALSGGPDNEQFF.

The chain carries TRBV5-6 and TRBJ2-2; 9 bases line up with TRBD2. This CDR3 has 16 amino acids. Germline CDR1 is SGHDT and CDR2 is YYEEEE. Trimming took 7 bases from V and 4 from J; bases not matched to a gene: 11. The DNA for the CDR3 is TGTGCCAGCGCCCCGGGTGGCGGGAGGGCCACCGGGGAGCTGTTTTTT. It encodes CASAPGGGRATGELFF.

This sequence joins TRBV10-3 and TRBJ1-1, with TRBD1 matching over 7 bases. The CDR3 length is 19 residues. The ends lost 0 bases at V and 3 bases at J; junction bases unmatched: 16. Looked up from germline, CDR1 is ENHRY and CDR2 is SYGVKD. In DNA, the CDR3 is TGTGCCATCAGTGAGTCAGGGTCGGGTATTACAGGGGTTGACACTGAAGCTTTCTTT. This codes for CAISESGSGITGVDTEAFF.

This rearrangement joins TRBV18 to TRBJ2-5; 7 bases are shared with TRBD1. V dropped 2 bases and J dropped 1; count of bases not matched to a gene: 1. Germline loops: CDR1 KGHSH, CDR2 LQKENI. This CDR3 is 14 amino acids long. The CDR3 DNA reads TGTGCCAGCTCACCAGGACAGGTCCAAGAGACCCAGTACTTC. Its translation: CASSPGQVQETQYF.

Notes on this clone: A read error may account for a junction end that differs from germline. The chain uses TRBV7-9 and TRBJ2-1; D is uncertain. The CDR3 has 16 amino acids. The germline V gene has CDR1 SEHNR and CDR2 FQNEAQ (reference sequence). The CDR3 loop is CSSSARGLFLDNEQFF. The DNA of the CDR3 is TGTTCCAGCAGCGCCCGAGGATTATTTTTGGACAATGAGCAGTTCTTC.

The J gene is TRBJ2-7, the V gene TRBV19, with 10 nucleotides matching TRBD1. Trimming removed 4 bases from V and 7 bases from J; junction bases left unmatched: 16. Per the germline V gene, CDR1 is LNHDA and CDR2 is SQIVND (reference sequence). The length of the CDR3 is 17 residues. CDR3 residues: CASSTDRGYGPPDEQYF. The CDR3 nucleotides read TGTGCCAGTAGTACGGACAGGGGGTACGGACCGCCGGATGAGCAGTACTTC.

On this clone: One junction end disagrees with the germline gene, perhaps due to a read error. The chain has TRBV4-1 and TRBJ1-2; D is possibly TRBD1 (6 bases). This CDR3 is built from 13 residues. The germline gives CDR1 MGHRA, CDR2 YSYEKL. CDR3 DNA: TGCGCCAGCAGCCAAGATGGGGGCAGTCCGCGTGCCTTC. Its translation is CASSQDGGSPRAF.

The V and J genes are TRBV18 and TRBJ2-3, with 9 bases identical to TRBD2. The CDR3 runs to 16 residues. J lost 4 bases, V lost 0 bases, and 5 bases had no gene match. Germline V gene lookup returns CDR1 KGHSH and CDR2 LQKENI. In nucleotides, the CDR3 is TGTGCCAGCTCACCACCGCGGGAGGGCCGATCAGATACGCAGTATTTT. It codes for CASSPPREGRSDTQYF.

This clone was counted between two and nine times. The chain recombines TRBV7-2 with TRBJ1-1; D is ambiguous. V lost 3 bases and J 5 bases, leaving 7 bases between the germline ends. The CDR3 loop spans 12 amino acids. Germline V CDR1 and CDR2: SGHTA, FQGNSA. Here the CDR3 reads CASSLTKTEAFF. CDR3 nucleotides: TGTGCCAGCAGCTTGACAAAGACTGAAGCTTTCTTT.

This chain uses TRBV4-3 with TRBJ2-3; 12 bases fit TRBD2. This CDR3 has 16 residues. Unmatched junction bases numbered 2, after V lost 3 bases and J lost 1 base. Per the germline V gene, CDR1 is LGHNA and CDR2 is YSLEER. The CDR3 DNA sequence: TGCGCCAGCAGCCAGAGGACTAGCGGGGGCACAGATACGCAGTATTTT. Protein: CASSQRTSGGTDTQYF.

This clone was observed a few times. V is TRBV6-1 and J is TRBJ1-2; D gene uncertain. V lost 3 bases to trimming and J lost 5 bases, with 7 bases between them. CDR3 length: 12 amino acids. Germline CDR1 reads MNHNS; CDR2 reads SASEGT. As DNA, the CDR3 is TGTGCCAGCAGTGAGCGTCTTTATGGCTACACCTTC. Translating gives CASSERLYGYTF.

V and J are TRBV7-2 and TRBJ2-1, with D possibly being TRBD2 (7 bases). V shed 5 bases and J shed 6 bases, with 14 bases lying between them. The germline V gene encodes CDR1 SGHTA and CDR2 FQGNSA. The CDR3 is made up of 14 amino acids. The DNA of the CDR3 is TGTGCCAGCAGCACCCAAAGGGGGGGCAATGAGCAGTTCTTC. Amino acid sequence: CASSTQRGGNEQFF.

The J gene is TRBJ1-3, the V gene TRBV19; D gene uncertain. Trimming pared 6 bases from V and 0 bases from J, leaving 6 bases between. CDR1 is LNHDA and CDR2 is SQIVND in the germline V gene (reference sequence). The CDR3 spans 13 residues. CDR3 protein: CASRPSSGNTIYF. DNA of the CDR3: TGTGCCAGTAGGCCGAGCTCTGGAAACACCATATATTTT.

The genes are TRBV5-4 and TRBJ1-1; 7 bases match TRBD1. Losses at the gene ends were 0 bases for V and 5 bases for J; bases not matched to a gene: 4. CDR3 length: 14 amino acids. Germline lookup yields CDR1 SGHNT and CDR2 YYREEE (reference sequence). The CDR3 spells CASSLVQGQTEAFF. The CDR3 coding sequence is TGTGCCAGCAGCTTGGTCCAGGGACAGACTGAAGCTTTCTTT. The full variable domain, in which reference TRBV5-4 and TRBJ1-1 provide the parts outside the CDR3, is ETGVTQSPTHLIKTRGQQVTLRCSSQSGHNTVSWYQQALGQGPQFIFQYYREEENGRGNFPPRFSGLQFPNYSSELNVNALELDDSALYLCASSLVQGQTEAFFGQGTRLTVV.

The J gene is TRBJ1-2, the V gene TRBV19, with D perhaps TRBD1 (5 bases). Trimming removed 1 base from V and 7 bases from J, with 10 bases in between. The CDR3 consists of 13 residues. Germline CDR1 reads LNHDA; CDR2 reads SQIVND (reference sequence). CDR3 nucleotides: TGTGCCAGTAGTATAGGCACAGGCCTTGGCTACACCTTC. It encodes CASSIGTGLGYTF.

This chain joins TRBV5-1 and TRBJ2-5; D possibly corresponds to TRBD2 (6 bases). Germline-derived CDR1 and CDR2 are SGHRS and YFSETQ. The CDR3 has 14 residues. Between the trimmed V and J ends, which lost 3 bases and 4 bases, there was a span of 13 bases. In DNA form, the CDR3 reads TGCGCCAGCAGCTCGGGAGCTCCGGGAGAGACCCAGTACTTC. As protein: CASSSGAPGETQYF.

This clone turned up a few times. The rearrangement joins TRBV30 to TRBJ1-5; 11 bases align to TRBD1. J was trimmed by 6 bases and V by 4 bases; bases with no gene match: 5. In germline, CDR1 is GTSNPN, CDR2 SVGIG (reference sequence). The CDR3 has 14 residues. CDR3 nucleotide sequence: TGTGCCTGGACCCGGACAGGGGGCAGTCAGCCCCAGCATTTT. Protein sequence: CAWTRTGGSQPQHF. Supplemented by reference TRBV30 and TRBJ1-5, the full variable domain reads SQTIHQWPATLVQPVGSPLSLECTVEGTSNPNLYWYRQAAGRGLQLLFYSVGIGQISSEVPQNLSASRPQDRQFILSSKKLLLSDSGFYLCAWTRTGGSQPQHFGDGTRLSIL.